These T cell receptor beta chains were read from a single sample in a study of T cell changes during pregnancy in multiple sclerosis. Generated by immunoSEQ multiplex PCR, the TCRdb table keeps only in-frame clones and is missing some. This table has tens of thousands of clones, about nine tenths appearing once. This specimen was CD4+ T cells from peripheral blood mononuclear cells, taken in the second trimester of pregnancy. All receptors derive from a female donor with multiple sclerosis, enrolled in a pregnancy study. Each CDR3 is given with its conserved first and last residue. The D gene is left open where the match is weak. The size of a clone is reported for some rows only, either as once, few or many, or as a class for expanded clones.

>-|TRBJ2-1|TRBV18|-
TGTGCCAGCTCACCAAGGGTTAGCGGAACTTACAATGAGCAGTTCTTC
CASSPRVSGTYNEQFF
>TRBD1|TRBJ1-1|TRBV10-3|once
TGTGCCATCAGTGAGTCGGGGGACAGGGGTGCGGACACTGAAGCTTTCTTT
CAISESGDRGADTEAFF
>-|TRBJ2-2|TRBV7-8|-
TGTGCCAGCAGCTTAGGTTGGGCTAGCGAAGGCACCGGGGAGCTGTTTTTT
CASSLGWASEGTGELFF
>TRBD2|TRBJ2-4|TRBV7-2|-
TGTGCCAGCAGCTTAGCGGGGGGGAGGGACATTCAGTACTTC
CASSLAGGRDIQYF
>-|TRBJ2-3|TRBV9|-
TGTGCCAGCAGCGTAGTGGGGGGTACAGATACGCAGTATTTT
CASSVVGGTDTQYF
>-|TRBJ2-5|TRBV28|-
TGTGCCAGCAGTCCTGGTGCGGTTCCAGAGACCCAGTACTTC
CASSPGAVPETQYF
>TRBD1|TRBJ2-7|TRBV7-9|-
TGTGCCAGCAGCCCGAGACAGGGAACGACCTACGAGCAGTACTTC
CASSPRQGTTYEQYF
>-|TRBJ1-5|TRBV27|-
TGTGCCAGCAGTTTCACGGACAGAATAAATCAGCCCCAGCATTTT
CASSFTDRINQPQHF
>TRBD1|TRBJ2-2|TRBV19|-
TGTGCCAGTAGTATAACCGGGCAGGGGGCTTATGGCGGGGAGCTGTTTTTT
CASSITGQGAYGGELFF
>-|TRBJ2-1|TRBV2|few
TGTGCCATCCGGGAACCGCAGTTCTTC
CAIREPQFF
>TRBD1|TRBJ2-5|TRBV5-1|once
TGCGCCAGCAGCTTGGGAGACAGGGGTAAACAAGAGACCCAGTACTTC
CASSLGDRGKQETQYF
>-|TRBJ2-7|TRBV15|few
TGTGCCACCAGCAGAGACCCTGGGAGTACCTACGAGCAGTACTTC
CATSRDPGSTYEQYF
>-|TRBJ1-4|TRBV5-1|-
TGCGCCAGCAGCTTGGGTGCAGGTACATACGAAGAAAAACTGTTTTTT
CASSLGAGTYEEKLFF
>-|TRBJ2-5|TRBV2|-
TGTGCCAGCAGTGAACTCCGGACAGCAAGGGGGGAGACCCAGTACTTC
CASSELRTARGETQYF
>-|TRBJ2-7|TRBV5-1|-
TGCGCCAGCAGCTTGCGCGGGGACAGCTCCTACGAGCAGTACTTC
CASSLRGDSSYEQYF
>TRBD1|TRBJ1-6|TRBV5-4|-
TGTGCCAGCAGCTTGGCCACAGGGGGGAATTCACCCCTCCACTTT
CASSLATGGNSPLHF
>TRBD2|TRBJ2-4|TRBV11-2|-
TGTGCCAGCAGCCGAACGGGTGGCGGGGGGCCCCTTTCAGACATTCAGTACTTC
CASSRTGGGGPLSDIQYF
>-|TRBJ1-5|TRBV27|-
TGTGCCAGCAGTTTTGCAGGGGACAATCAGCCCCAGCATTTT
CASSFAGDNQPQHF
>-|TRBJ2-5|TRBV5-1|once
TGCGCCAGCAGCGTAGGAGAACTCCAAGAGACCCAGTACTTC
CASSVGELQETQYF
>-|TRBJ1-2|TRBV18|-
TGTGCCAGCTCACCCACCTCGGGAGGGGGCTATGGCTACACCTTC
CASSPTSGGGYGYTF
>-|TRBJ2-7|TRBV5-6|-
TGTGCCAGCAGCCTCAGAAGGGGAAGGTACGAGCAGTACTTC
CASSLRRGRYEQYF
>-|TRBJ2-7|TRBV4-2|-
TGTGCCAGCAGCCAATCAAAGGAGGGGTCCTACGAGCAGTACTTC
CASSQSKEGSYEQYF
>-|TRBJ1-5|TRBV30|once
TGTGCCTGGAGTGCCACGGACAGACGGCCCCAGCATTTT
CAWSATDRRPQHF
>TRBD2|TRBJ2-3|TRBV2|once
TGTGCCACTTCTGGGGGGGCAGATACGCAGTATTTT
CATSGGADTQYF
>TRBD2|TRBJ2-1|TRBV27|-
TGTGCCAGCAGCCTAGCGGGGGGCTTCTCCTACAATGAGCAGTTCTTC
CASSLAGGFSYNEQFF
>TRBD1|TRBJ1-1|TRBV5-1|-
TGCGCCAGCAGATCACTACAGGGGAGAAACACTGAAGCTTTCTTT
CASRSLQGRNTEAFF
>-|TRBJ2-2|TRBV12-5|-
TGTGCTAGTGGCCAACTAACAGGGGAGGCCGGGGAGCTGTTTTTT
CASGQLTGEAGELFF
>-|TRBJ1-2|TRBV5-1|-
TGCGCCAGCAGCTTGGGGGGGGATGGCTACACCTTC
CASSLGGDGYTF
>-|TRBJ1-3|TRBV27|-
TGTGCCAGCAGTTTCGGAACAGGGCCATTCTCTGGAAACACCATATATTTT
CASSFGTGPFSGNTIYF
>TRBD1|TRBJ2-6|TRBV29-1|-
TGCAGCGTTGAGGGACAGGGGGCGACTTCTGGGGCCAACGTCCTGACTTTC
CSVEGQGATSGANVLTF
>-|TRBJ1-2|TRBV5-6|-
TGTGCCAGCTTCCGGGACACAAACTATGGCTACACCTTC
CASFRDTNYGYTF
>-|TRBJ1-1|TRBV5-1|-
TGCGCCAGCAGCCCGGGGGGAACTGAAGCTTTCTTT
CASSPGGTEAFF
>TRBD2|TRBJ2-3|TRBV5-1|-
TGCGCCAGCAGCTTGGTCGCGGGGGGCACAGATACGCAGTATTTT
CASSLVAGGTDTQYF
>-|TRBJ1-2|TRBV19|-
TGTGCCAGTAGTCCATATTACCAGGCCCAATCCTATGGCTACACCTTC
CASSPYYQAQSYGYTF
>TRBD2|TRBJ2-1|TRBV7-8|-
TGTGCCAGCAGCCCGACTCGGGGACTAGCGGGGGGTGCCTACAATGAGCAGTTCTTC
CASSPTRGLAGGAYNEQFF
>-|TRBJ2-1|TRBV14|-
TGTGCCAGCAGCCCCTTCGGTGCCTACAATGAGCAGTTCTTC
CASSPFGAYNEQFF
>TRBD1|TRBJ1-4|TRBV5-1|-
TGCGCCAGCAGCCCGGGACAGCTAGCAACTAATGAAAAACTGTTTTTT
CASSPGQLATNEKLFF
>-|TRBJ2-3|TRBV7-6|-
TGTGCCAGCAGTCAGGGACAATCCACAGATACGCAGTATTTT
CASSQGQSTDTQYF
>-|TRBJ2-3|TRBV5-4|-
TGTGCCAGCAGCTTGGTAGCCGATACGCAGTATTTT
CASSLVADTQYF
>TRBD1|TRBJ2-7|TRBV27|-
TGTGCCAGCAGTTTCTTAGGGACAGGCTTCTACGAGCAGTACTTC
CASSFLGTGFYEQYF
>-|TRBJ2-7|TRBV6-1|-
TGTGCCAGCAGATTTAACAGCATCTACGAGCAGTACTTC
CASRFNSIYEQYF